These 2 T cell receptor beta chains came from one sample sequenced in a study of blood T cells in healthy people across ages. The authors ran a second PCR of 7 to 11 cycles using a sample-barcoded 5' primer and a J-beta primer mix. TCRdb ran MiXCR on the 5' RACE reads and lists one entry per CDR3 protein. The sample includes over a million distinct CDR3 sequences, roughly 43% of them seen just once. Specimen: blood. The receptor set was obtained from a woman aged 18-30 years in good health.

This chain uses TRBV28 with TRBJ2-3; 11 bases fit TRBD2. The CDR3 spans 16 residues. After removal of 5 bases from V and 1 base from J, the junction contained 5 bases not matched to a gene. CDR1 and CDR2 from the germline V gene are MDHEN and SYDVKM. CDR3 in DNA: TGTGCCAGCAGTCCTTTAGCGGGAGGGGGCACAGATACGCAGTATTTT. Encoded protein: CASSPLAGGGTDTQYF. The full variable domain, with the rest looked up from reference TRBV28 and TRBJ2-3, is DVKVTQSSRYLVKRTGEKVFLECVQDMDHENMFWYRQDPGLGLRLIYFSYDVKMKEKGDIPEGYSVSREKKERFSLILESASTNQTSMYLCASSPLAGGGTDTQYFGPGTRLTVL.

V is TRBV4-3 and J is TRBJ2-5; 10 bases agree with TRBD2. Gene TRBJ2-1 matches the end of the DNA better, so the J call may be wrong. The CDR3 is 15 amino acids. Germline V lookup: CDR1 LGHNA, CDR2 YSLEER. The CDR3 sequence: CASSQDSSGGETQFF. CDR3 nucleotides: TGCGCCAGCAGCCAAGATTCTAGCGGGGGCGAGACCCAGTTCTTC.